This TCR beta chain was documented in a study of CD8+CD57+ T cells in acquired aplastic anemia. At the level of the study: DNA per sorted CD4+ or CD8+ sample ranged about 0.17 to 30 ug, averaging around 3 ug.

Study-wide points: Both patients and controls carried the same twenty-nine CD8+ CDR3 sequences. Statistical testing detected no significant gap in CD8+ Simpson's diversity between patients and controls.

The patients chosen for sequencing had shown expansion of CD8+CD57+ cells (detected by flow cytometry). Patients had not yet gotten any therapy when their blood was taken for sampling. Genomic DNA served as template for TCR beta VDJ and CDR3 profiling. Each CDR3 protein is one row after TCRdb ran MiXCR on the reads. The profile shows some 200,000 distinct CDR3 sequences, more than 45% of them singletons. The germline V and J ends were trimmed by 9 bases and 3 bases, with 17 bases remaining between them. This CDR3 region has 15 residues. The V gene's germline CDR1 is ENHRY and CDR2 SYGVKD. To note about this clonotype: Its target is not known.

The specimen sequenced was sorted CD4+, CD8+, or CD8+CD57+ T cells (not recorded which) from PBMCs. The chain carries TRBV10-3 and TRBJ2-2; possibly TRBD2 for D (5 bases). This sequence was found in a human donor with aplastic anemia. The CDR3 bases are TGTGCCATACCCCGGGGTCCGACGGACACCGGGGAGCTGTTTTTT. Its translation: CAIPRGPTDTGELFF.